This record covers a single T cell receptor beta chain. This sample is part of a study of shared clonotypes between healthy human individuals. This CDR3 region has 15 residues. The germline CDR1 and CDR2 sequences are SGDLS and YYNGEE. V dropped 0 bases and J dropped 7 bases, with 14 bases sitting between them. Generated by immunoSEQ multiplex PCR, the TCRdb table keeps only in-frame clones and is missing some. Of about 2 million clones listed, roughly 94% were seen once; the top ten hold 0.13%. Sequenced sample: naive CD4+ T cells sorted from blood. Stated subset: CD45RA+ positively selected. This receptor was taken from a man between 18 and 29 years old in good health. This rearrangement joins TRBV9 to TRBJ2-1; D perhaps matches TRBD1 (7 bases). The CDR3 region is CASSVDGGRGNEQFF. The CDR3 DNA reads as TGTGCCAGCAGCGTAGACGGGGGCAGGGGGAATGAGCAGTTCTTC.